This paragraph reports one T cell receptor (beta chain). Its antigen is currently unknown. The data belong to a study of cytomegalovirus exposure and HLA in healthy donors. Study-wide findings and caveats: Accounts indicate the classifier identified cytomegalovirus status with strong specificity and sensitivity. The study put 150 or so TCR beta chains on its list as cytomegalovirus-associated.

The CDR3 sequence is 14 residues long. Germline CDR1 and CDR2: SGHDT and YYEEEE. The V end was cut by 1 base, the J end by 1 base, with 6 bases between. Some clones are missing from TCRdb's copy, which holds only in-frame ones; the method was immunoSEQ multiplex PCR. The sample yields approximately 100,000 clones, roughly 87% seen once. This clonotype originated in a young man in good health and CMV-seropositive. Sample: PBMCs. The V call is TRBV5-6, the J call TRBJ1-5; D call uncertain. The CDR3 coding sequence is TGTGCCAGCAGCTTGACAGTGAGCAATCAGCCCCAGCATTTT. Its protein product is CASSLTVSNQPQHF.